These 17 T cell receptor beta chains were sequenced from one sample in a study of Graves' ophthalmopathy and Graves' hyperthyroidism. RNA transcripts served as template for amplifying TCR beta CDR3 sequences. RT-PCR in the first round used HTBI primers; a second-round multiplex PCR followed. Using its own MiXCR run on the multiplex PCR reads, TCRdb lists one record per CDR3 protein. The table lists 680,000 or so distinct CDR3 sequences, 22% of them singletons, with approximately 7.7% in the top ten. Input material: peripheral blood. These receptors all come from a woman under 30 with stable Graves' hyperthyroidism. Some clones in this sample may be carry-over from other donors' samples.

This clonotype was counted many times. This rearrangement joins TRBV13 to TRBJ1-5; 10 bases are a match to TRBD1. The CDR3 sequence is 15 residues long. Unmatched junction bases numbered 4, after V lost 4 bases and J lost 4 bases. Looked up from germline, CDR1 is PRHDT and CDR2 is FYEKMQ (reference sequence). The CDR3 reads CASSSRDRGNQPQHF. In DNA form, the CDR3 reads TGTGCCAGCAGCTCCCGGGACAGGGGAAATCAGCCCCAGCATTTT.

In this sample, this clonotype turned up many times. The V call is TRBV20-1, the J call TRBJ1-1; D unresolved. Trimming took off 2 bases at V and 1 base at J, with 5 bases between the two ends. Germline V gene data show CDR1 as DFQATT and CDR2 as SNEGSKA (reference sequence). The CDR3 covers 12 residues. As DNA, the CDR3 is TGCAGTGCTAGATGGAGGAACACTGAAGCTTTCTTT. Its protein product is CSARWRNTEAFF.

At least ten counts were recorded for this clonotype. The chain combines TRBV2 with TRBJ2-5, with a tentative D call TRBD2 (5 bases). CDR3 size: 13 residues. Germline CDR1 is SNHLY and CDR2 is FYNNEI. Between the trimmed V and J ends, which lost 3 bases and 5 bases, there was a span of 10 bases. CDR3 sequence (DNA): TGTGCCAGCAGTGATTCTAGCCGTGAGACCCAGTACTTC. Translated: CASSDSSRETQYF.

The CDR3 region is CSAANTGNTEAFF. In DNA, the CDR3 is TGCAGCGCTGCAAATACAGGGAACACTGAAGCTTTCTTT. The chain recombines TRBV29-1 with TRBJ1-1; the D gene is possibly TRBD1 (5 bases). Germline lookup yields CDR1 SQVTM and CDR2 ANQGSEA. The germline V and J ends were trimmed by 7 bases and 1 base, with 13 bases remaining between them. CDR3 length equals 13 residues.

This clonotype was observed many times. The gene calls are TRBV27 and TRBJ1-2, with D hard to call. The V end was cut by 2 bases, the J end by 6 bases, with 7 bases between. The germline V gene has CDR1 MNHEY and CDR2 SMNVEV (reference sequence). The CDR3 is 12 amino acids. CDR3 coding DNA: TGTGCCAGCAGTTTACGAGGGAATGGCTACACCTTC. Its translation is CASSLRGNGYTF.

This clonotype was seen ten or more times. This chain joins TRBV12-3 or TRBV12-4 and TRBJ1-2; D might be TRBD1 (5 bases). CDR3 length: 16 residues. The germline V and J ends were trimmed by 3 bases and 3 bases, with 17 bases remaining between them. DNA of the CDR3: TGTGCCAGCAGTTTCGGGGGGTCCGTCAAATACTATGGCTACACCTTC. Amino acids: CASSFGGSVKYYGYTF.

This clonotype showed up many times. This chain joins TRBV6-5 and TRBJ2-7; D gene ambiguous. The V and J ends lost 5 bases and 5 bases respectively, with 10 bases between them. The CDR3 is 12 residues long. Germline-derived CDR1 and CDR2 are MNHEY and SVGAGI. CDR3 nucleotide sequence: TGTGCCAGCAGTACTTATGGCAACGAGCAGTACTTC. It translates to CASSTYGNEQYF.

This clonotype was seen at least ten times. The chain links TRBV2 to TRBJ1-6; D unclear. This CDR3 is built from 14 residues. Germline CDR1 reads SNHLY; CDR2 reads FYNNEI. V dropped 3 bases and J dropped 7 bases, with 10 bases sitting between them. Here the CDR3 reads CASSDPGRNSPLHF. CDR3 coding DNA: TGTGCCAGCAGTGACCCCGGAAGGAATTCACCCCTCCACTTT.

At least ten counts were recorded for this clonotype. The rearrangement links TRBV29-1 to TRBJ2-7; 7 bases fit TRBD1. This CDR3 is 11 amino acids long. The V gene's germline CDR1 is SQVTM and CDR2 ANQGSEA. Losses at the gene ends were 5 bases for V and 6 bases for J; bases not matched to a gene: 4. CDR3 amino acids: CSVLRQGEQYF. CDR3 DNA: TGCAGCGTTCTGAGACAGGGCGAGCAGTACTTC.

The chain employs TRBV3-1 and TRBJ2-5; D unclear. Germline V lookup: CDR1 LGHDT, CDR2 YNNKEL (reference sequence). The CDR3 is 15 residues long. V lost 4 bases and J 1 base, leaving 13 bases between the germline ends. CDR3: CASSRPDTIQETQYF. In DNA form, the CDR3 reads TGTGCCAGCAGCCGACCCGACACGATCCAAGAGACCCAGTACTTC.

The rearrangement joins TRBV5-5 to TRBJ2-7; D gene ambiguous. Germline loops: CDR1 SGHKS, CDR2 YYEKEE (reference sequence). The V end was cut by 7 bases, the J end by 7 bases, with 21 bases between. CDR3 length equals 14 residues. The CDR3 sequence is CASERIKGVGEQYF. CDR3 coding DNA: TGTGCCAGCGAACGTATTAAGGGTGTGGGAGAGCAGTACTTC.

The chain couples TRBV6-2 or TRBV6-3 to TRBJ2-2, with 13 positions matching TRBD2. This CDR3 contains 19 residues. The germline CDR1 and CDR2 sequences are MNHEY and SVGEGT. V was clipped by 5 bases and J by 0 bases; unmatched bases: 9. CDR3 nucleotides: TGTGCCAGCAGTCGGCGCAAGACTAGCGGGGGGTCGAACACCGGGGAGCTGTTTTTT. It encodes CASSRRKTSGGSNTGELFF.

In this sample, this clonotype turned up many times. V gene TRBV11-2 combines with J gene TRBJ1-1, with D maybe TRBD1 (5 bases). The V end lost 3 bases, the J end lost 1 base, and 9 bases lay between the germline ends. Germline V gives CDR1 SGHAT, CDR2 FQNNGV. CDR3 length: 14 residues. CDR3 region: CASSLTVGNTEAFF. DNA of the CDR3: TGTGCCAGCAGCTTGACAGTGGGGAACACTGAAGCTTTCTTT.

V and J are TRBV20-1 and TRBJ1-5, with D maybe TRBD1 (5 bases). The germline V gene encodes CDR1 DFQATT and CDR2 SNEGSKA (reference sequence). The CDR3 covers 15 residues. Trimming shortened V by 6 bases and J by 2 bases, and 17 bases separated the two germline ends. The CDR3: CSALYGGGGNQPQHF. The CDR3 bases are TGCAGTGCGCTTTACGGCGGGGGAGGCAATCAGCCCCAGCATTTT.

This clonotype was seen a handful of times. The chain links TRBV18 to TRBJ1-1; D is unresolved. This CDR3 contains 15 residues. V gave up 2 bases and J gave up 2 bases, with 12 bases separating them. Germline V gene data show CDR1 as KGHSH and CDR2 as LQKENI. The CDR3 coding sequence is TGTGCCAGCTCACCATTTCCGGACCAAAACACTGAAGCTTTCTTT. Its protein is CASSPFPDQNTEAFF.

This chain uses TRBV18 with TRBJ1-5; no clear D. The germline V and J ends were trimmed by 3 bases and 4 bases, with 7 bases remaining between them. The V gene's germline CDR1 is KGHSH and CDR2 LQKENI. The CDR3 runs to 13 residues. The CDR3, as DNA: TGTGCCAGCTCACCTGGATGGAATCAGCCCCAGCATTTT. Encoded protein: CASSPGWNQPQHF.

Many counts were recorded for this clonotype. The V gene is TRBV12-3 or TRBV12-4, the J gene TRBJ2-7; 10 bases line up with TRBD2. There are 17 residues in the CDR3. V was pared by 7 bases and J by 3 bases, with 15 bases of the junction left unmatched. DNA for the CDR3: TGTGCCAGCACCGTTCTAAGGAGGACTAGCGGTCTCTACGAGCAGTACTTC. Amino acids: CASTVLRRTSGLYEQYF.